This T cell receptor beta chain was recovered during a study of shared clonotypes between healthy human individuals. In regard to this clone: The antigen remains unidentified.

Original methodology: ImmunoSEQ output lacked quality scores and full-length reads, limiting matched filtering. The table came from immunoSEQ multiplex PCR; TCRdb's copy has only in-frame clones and leaves some out. D and trimming come from the DNA, and the V and J calls and clone size come from that table. Of about 1.1 million clones listed, 70% to 85% are singletons. Study-wide results and caveats: Around 5% was the fraction of naive CD4 clonotypes found shared across a few donors.

This CDR3 spans 16 amino acids. Trimming took off 3 bases at V and 0 bases at J, with 15 bases between the two ends. Per germline, CDR1 SGHRS and CDR2 YFSETQ. The source of this sequence is a man between 18 and 35 years old in good health. Some clones in this sample may be carry-over from other donors' samples. The sequenced sample was memory CD4+ T cells from PBMCs. As for subset: CD45RA-negative fraction. The chain is built from TRBV5-1 and TRBJ1-1; tentative D call: TRBD1 (5 bases). Here the CDR3 DNA reads TGCGCCAGCAGCTCCAATTCGGGGACGCTGAACACTGAAGCTTTCTTT. This gives the protein CASSSNSGTLNTEAFF.